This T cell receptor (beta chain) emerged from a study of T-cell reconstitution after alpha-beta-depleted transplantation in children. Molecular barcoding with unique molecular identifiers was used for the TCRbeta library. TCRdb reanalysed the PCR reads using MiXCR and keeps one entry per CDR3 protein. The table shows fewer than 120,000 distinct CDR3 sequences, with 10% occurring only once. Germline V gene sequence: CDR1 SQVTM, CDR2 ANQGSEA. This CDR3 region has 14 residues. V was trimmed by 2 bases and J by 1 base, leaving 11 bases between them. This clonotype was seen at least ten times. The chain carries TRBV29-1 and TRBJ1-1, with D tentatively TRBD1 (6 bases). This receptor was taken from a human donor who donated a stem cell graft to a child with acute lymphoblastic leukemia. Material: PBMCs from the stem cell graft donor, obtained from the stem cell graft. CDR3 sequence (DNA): TGCAGCGTTGAATCCACGACAGGGAACACTGAAGCTTTCTTT. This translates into CSVESTTGNTEAFF.